A single sample is the source of the 6 T cell receptor beta chains below, sequenced in a study of blood T cells in healthy people across ages. PCR was performed a second time for about 7 to 11 cycles using a sample-barcoded 5' primer and a J-beta primer mix. TCRdb fed the 5' RACE reads into MiXCR, producing one record per CDR3 protein. The table lists around 1.5 million distinct CDR3 sequences, 40% to 50% of them singletons, with roughly 7.7% in the top ten. The sample was blood. These receptors originate from a woman aged 18-29 years in good health.

This clonotype has only a few counts. This chain connects TRBV7-2 to TRBJ2-7; tentatively, D is TRBD2 (5 bases). The CDR3 extends over 18 amino acids. Germline-derived CDR1 and CDR2 are SGHTA and FQGNSA. Between the trimmed V and J ends, which lost 5 bases and 4 bases, there was a span of 27 bases. The CDR3 DNA sequence: TGTGCCAGCAGCCCCCGCGAGGGAGCGGCTTTAAGTCGTTACGAGCAGTACTTC. Translation: CASSPREGAALSRYEQYF.

This clonotype has just a few counts. The CDR3: CSVEGSFYEQYF. In nucleotides, the CDR3 is TGCAGCGTTGAGGGTAGTTTCTACGAGCAGTACTTC. The chain links TRBV29-1 to TRBJ2-7; unclear D gene. From germline, CDR1 is SQVTM and CDR2 ANQGSEA. The CDR3 has 12 amino acids. Trimming removed 3 bases from V and 3 bases from J, with 9 bases in between.

V gene TRBV28 combines with J gene TRBJ2-4, with 9 bases aligning to TRBD2. TRBJ2-7 explains the end of the DNA better; the J call may be wrong. Germline loops: CDR1 MDHEN, CDR2 SYDVKM. The CDR3 consists of 14 residues. The CDR3 DNA is TGTGCCAGCAGTTTAAGCGGGAGGATGAACGAGCAGTACTTC. Translation: CASSLSGRMNEQYF.

This clonotype has a count of ten or more. The J gene is TRBJ1-2, the V gene TRBV7-2; D remains ambiguous. Trimming removed 2 bases from V and 2 bases from J, with 3 bases in between. The V gene's germline CDR1 is SGHTA and CDR2 FQGNSA. The CDR3 totals 12 residues. In nucleotides, the CDR3 is TGTGCCAGCAGCTTACAGAACTATGGCTACACCTTC. Translation: CASSLQNYGYTF.

The chain combines TRBV6-1 with TRBJ1-5, with D possibly matching TRBD1 (5 bases). Germline-derived CDR1 and CDR2 are MNHNS and SASEGT. This CDR3 is 14 amino acids long. V dropped 8 bases and J dropped 6 bases, with 17 bases sitting between them. CDR3 in DNA: TGTGCCAGCGGACCCGGGACCACTTCTCAGCCCCAGCATTTT. This encodes CASGPGTTSQPQHF.

In the case of this clonotype: At one end, the junction sequence differs from germline, possibly due to a read error. The chain uses TRBV6-6 and TRBJ1-2; no definite D call. The CDR3 runs 14 residues. Germline CDR1 MNHNY, CDR2 SVGAGI (reference sequence). CDR3 DNA: TGTGCCAGCAGTGACTCGAGTGCGGTGCTTCGCTACACCTTC. Translation gives CASSDSSAVLRYTF.